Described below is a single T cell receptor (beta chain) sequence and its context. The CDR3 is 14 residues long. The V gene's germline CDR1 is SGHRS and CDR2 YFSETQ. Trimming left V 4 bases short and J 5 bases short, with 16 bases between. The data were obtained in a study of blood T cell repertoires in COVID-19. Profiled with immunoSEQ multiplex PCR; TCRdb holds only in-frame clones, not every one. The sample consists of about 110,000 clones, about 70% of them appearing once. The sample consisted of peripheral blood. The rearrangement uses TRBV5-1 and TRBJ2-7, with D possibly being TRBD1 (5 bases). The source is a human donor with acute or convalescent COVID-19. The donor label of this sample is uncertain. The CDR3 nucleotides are TGCGCCAGCAGCGCCCGACAGTCATCCCACGAGCAGTACTTC. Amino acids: CASSARQSSHEQYF.